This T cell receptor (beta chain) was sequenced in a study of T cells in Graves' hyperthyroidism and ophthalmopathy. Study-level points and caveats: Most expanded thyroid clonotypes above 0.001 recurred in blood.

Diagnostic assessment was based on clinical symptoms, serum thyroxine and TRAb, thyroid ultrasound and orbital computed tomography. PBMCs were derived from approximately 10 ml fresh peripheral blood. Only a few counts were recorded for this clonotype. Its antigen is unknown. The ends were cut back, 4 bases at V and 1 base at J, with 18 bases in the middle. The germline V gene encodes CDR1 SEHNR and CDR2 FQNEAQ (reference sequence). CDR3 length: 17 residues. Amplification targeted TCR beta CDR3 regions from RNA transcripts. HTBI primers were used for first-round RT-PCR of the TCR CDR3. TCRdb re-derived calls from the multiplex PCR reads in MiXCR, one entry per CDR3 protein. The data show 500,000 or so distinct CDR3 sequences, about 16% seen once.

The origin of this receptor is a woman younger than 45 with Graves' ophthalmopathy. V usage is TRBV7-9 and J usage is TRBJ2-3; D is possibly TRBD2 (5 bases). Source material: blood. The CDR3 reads CASSSQEVGVGTDTQYF. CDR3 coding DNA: TGTGCCAGCAGCTCCCAAGAAGTCGGGGTAGGCACAGATACGCAGTATTTT.